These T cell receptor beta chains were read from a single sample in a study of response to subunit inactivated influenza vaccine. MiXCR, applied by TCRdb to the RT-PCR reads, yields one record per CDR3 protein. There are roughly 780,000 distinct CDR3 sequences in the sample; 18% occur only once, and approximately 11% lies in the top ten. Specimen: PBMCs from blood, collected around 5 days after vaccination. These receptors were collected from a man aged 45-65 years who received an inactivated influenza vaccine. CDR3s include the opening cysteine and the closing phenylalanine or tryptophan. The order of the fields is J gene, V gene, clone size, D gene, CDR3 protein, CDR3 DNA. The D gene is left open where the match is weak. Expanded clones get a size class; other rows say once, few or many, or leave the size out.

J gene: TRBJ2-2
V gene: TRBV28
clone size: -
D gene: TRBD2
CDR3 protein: CASRTGTSGRAYTGELFF
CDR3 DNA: TGTGCCAGCAGAACCGGGACTAGCGGGAGGGCCTACACCGGGGAGCTGTTTTTT

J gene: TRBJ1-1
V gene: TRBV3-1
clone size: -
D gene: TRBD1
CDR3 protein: CASSSLGQGDTEAFF
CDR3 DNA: TGTGCCAGCAGCTCTTTAGGACAGGGGGACACTGAAGCTTTCTTT

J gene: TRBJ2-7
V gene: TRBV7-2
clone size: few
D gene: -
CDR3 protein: CASSLKPRMRDEQYF
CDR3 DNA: TGTGCCAGCAGCTTAAAACCCCGCATGAGAGACGAGCAGTACTTC

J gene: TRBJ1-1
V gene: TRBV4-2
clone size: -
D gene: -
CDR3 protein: CASSQEAYTEAFF
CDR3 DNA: TGTGCCAGCAGCCAAGAAGCATACACTGAAGCTTTCTTT

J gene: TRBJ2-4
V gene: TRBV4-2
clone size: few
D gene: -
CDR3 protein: CASSQRGDFLAKNIQYF
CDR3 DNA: TGTGCCAGCAGCCAAAGGGGAGACTTTTTAGCCAAAAACATTCAGTACTTC

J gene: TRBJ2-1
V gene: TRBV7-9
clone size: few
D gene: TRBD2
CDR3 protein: CASTPQAGGREQFF
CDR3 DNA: TGTGCCAGCACCCCTCAAGCGGGGGGGCGTGAGCAGTTCTTC

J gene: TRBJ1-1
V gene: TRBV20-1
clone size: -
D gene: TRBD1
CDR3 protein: CSARRPTGANTEAFF
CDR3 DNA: TGCAGTGCTAGAAGGCCGACAGGGGCGAACACTGAAGCTTTCTTT

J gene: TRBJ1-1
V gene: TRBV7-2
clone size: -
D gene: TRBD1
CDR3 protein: CASSLGGTVTEAFF
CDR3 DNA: TGTGCCAGCAGCTTAGGGGGGACAGTTACAGAAGCGTTCTTT

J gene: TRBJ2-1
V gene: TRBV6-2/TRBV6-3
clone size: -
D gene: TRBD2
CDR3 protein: CASSSFPGLAGYNEQFF
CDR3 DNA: TGTGCCAGCAGTTCCTTCCCCGGACTAGCGGGTTACAATGAGCAGTTCTTC

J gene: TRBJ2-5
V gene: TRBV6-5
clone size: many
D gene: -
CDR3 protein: CASSYRRAYGETQYF
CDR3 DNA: TGTGCCAGCAGTTACCGGCGGGCTTACGGAGAGACCCAGTACTTC

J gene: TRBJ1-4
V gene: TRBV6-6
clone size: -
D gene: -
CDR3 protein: CAAHTDPNEKLFF
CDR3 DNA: TGTGCCGCACACACAGATCCCAATGAAAAACTGTTTTTT

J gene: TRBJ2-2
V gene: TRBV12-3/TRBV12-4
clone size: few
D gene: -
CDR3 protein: CASSLAIGGAGELFF
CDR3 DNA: TGTGCCAGCAGTTTAGCTATTGGGGGAGCCGGGGAGCTGTTTTTT

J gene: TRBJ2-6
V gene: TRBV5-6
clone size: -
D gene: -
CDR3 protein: CASTPPGANVLTF
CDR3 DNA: TGTGCCAGCACCCCCCCGGGGGCCAACGTCCTGACTTTC

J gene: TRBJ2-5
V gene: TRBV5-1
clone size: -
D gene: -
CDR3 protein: CASSLRSPTQETQYF
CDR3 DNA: TGCGCCAGCAGCTTGAGGTCCCCAACCCAAGAGACCCAGTACTTC

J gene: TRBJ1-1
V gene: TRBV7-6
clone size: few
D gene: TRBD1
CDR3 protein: CASSPRTGSTEAFF
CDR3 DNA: TGTGCCAGCAGCCCGAGGACAGGTTCCACTGAAGCTTTCTTT

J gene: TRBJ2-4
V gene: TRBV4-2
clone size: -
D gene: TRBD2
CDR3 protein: CASSQEPLAGAKNIQYF
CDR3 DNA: TGTGCCAGCAGCCAAGAACCGCTAGCGGGAGCCAAAAACATTCAGTACTTC

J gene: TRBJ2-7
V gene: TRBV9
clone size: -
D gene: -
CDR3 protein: CASSVDGSLHEQYF
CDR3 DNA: TGTGCCAGCAGCGTTGACGGGAGTCTACACGAGCAGTACTTC

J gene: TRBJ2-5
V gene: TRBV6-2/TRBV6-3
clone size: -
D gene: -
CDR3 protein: CASRPGDSTLETQYF
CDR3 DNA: TGTGCCAGCAGACCAGGGGATTCTACGCTAGAGACCCAGTACTTC

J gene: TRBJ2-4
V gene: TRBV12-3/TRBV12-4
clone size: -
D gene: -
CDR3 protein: CASSLGTQQYF
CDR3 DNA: TGTGCCAGCAGCCTAGGGACACAACAGTACTTC

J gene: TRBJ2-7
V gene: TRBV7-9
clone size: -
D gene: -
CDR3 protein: CASSLGLGLTYEQYF
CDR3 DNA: TGTGCCAGCAGCTTAGGTTTGGGGCTAACCTACGAGCAGTACTTC

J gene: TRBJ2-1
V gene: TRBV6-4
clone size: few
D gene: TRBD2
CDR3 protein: CASSRSGLGTGTSYNEQFF
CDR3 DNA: TGTGCCAGCAGTCGCTCGGGACTAGGGACGGGGACCTCCTACAATGAGCAGTTCTTC

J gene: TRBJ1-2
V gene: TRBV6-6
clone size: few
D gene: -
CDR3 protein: CASSYEGNYGYTF
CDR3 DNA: TGTGCCAGCAGTTACGAGGGGAACTATGGCTACACCTTC

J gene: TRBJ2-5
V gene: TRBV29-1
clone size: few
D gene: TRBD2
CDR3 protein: CSVEFARGLAGGLQQETQYF
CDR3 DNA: TGCAGCGTTGAATTCGCGAGGGGACTAGCGGGAGGGCTGCAGCAAGAGACCCAGTACTTC

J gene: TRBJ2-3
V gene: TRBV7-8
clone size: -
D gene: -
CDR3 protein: CASSPWRVPWQGADTQYF
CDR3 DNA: TGTGCCAGCAGCCCCTGGAGGGTACCCTGGCAGGGCGCAGATACGCAGTATTTT

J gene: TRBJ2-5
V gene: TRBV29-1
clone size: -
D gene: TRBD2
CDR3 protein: CSVGNRGRAEETQYF
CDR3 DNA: TGCAGCGTTGGTAACCGCGGGAGGGCCGAGGAGACCCAGTACTTC

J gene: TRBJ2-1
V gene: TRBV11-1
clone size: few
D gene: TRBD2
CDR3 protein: CASSPRWRSGSSYNEQFF
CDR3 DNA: TGTGCCAGCAGCCCCCGGTGGCGGAGCGGGAGCTCCTACAATGAGCAGTTCTTC

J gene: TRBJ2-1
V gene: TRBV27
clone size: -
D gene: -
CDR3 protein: CASSLSGGLLYNEQFF
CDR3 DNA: TGTGCCAGCAGTTTATCTGGGGGGCTCCTATACAATGAGCAGTTCTTC

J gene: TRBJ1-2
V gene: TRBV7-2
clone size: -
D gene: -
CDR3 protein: CASSSQLRYGYTF
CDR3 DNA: TGTGCCAGCAGCTCCCAACTGCGGTATGGCTACACCTTC

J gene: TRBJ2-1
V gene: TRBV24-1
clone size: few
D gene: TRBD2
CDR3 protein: CATRRETEQFF
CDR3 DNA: TGTGCCACCAGGCGGGAGACTGAGCAGTTCTTC

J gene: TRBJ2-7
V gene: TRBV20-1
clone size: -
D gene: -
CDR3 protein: CSATRTDYEQYF
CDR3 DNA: TGCAGTGCCACGAGGACAGACTACGAGCAGTACTTC

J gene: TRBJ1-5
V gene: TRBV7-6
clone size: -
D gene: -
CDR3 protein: CASSQSGAKPQHF
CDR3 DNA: TGTGCCAGCAGCCAAAGTGGGGCAAAGCCCCAGCATTTT

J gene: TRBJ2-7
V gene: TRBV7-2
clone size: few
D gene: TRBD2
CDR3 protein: CASSTFPSGRGEQYF
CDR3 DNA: TGTGCCAGCAGCACCTTTCCTAGCGGGAGGGGCGAGCAGTACTTC

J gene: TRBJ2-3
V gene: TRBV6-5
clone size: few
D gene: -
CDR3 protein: CASSYTRQSTDTQYF
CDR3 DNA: TGTGCCAGCAGTTACACTAGACAGAGCACAGATACGCAGTATTTT

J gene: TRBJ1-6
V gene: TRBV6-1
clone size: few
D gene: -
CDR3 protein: CASSERRGANSPLHF
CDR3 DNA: TGTGCCAGCAGTGAACGTAGGGGAGCTAATTCACCCCTCCACTTT

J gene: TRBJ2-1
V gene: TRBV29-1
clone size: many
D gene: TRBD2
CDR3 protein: CSVSPGAGENNEQFF
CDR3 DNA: TGCAGCGTTTCCCCGGGAGCGGGGGAGAACAATGAGCAGTTCTTC

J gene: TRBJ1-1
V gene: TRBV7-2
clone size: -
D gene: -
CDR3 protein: CASSLIQGKTEAFF
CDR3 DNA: TGTGCCAGCAGCTTAATCCAGGGGAAGACTGAAGCTTTCTTT

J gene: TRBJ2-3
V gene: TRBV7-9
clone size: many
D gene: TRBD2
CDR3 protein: CASSPRGKRGGPDTQYF
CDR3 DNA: TGTGCCAGCAGCCCCAGAGGGAAGCGGGGGGGACCAGATACGCAGTATTTT

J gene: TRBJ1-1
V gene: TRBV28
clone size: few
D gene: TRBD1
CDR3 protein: CASSLFRRGRGSTEAFF
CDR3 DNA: TGTGCCAGCAGTTTATTCCGCAGGGGGCGAGGAAGCACTGAAGCTTTCTTT

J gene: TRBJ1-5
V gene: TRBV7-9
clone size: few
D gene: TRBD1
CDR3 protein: CASSTTGDSNQPQHF
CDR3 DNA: TGTGCCAGCAGCACAACAGGGGATAGCAATCAGCCCCAGCATTTT

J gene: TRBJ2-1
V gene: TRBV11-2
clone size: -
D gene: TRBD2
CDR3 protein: CASRSIQLAGGYNEQFF
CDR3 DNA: TGTGCCAGCAGATCAATTCAACTAGCGGGGGGCTACAATGAGCAGTTCTTC

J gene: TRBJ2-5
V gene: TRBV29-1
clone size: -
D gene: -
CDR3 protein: CSVDSRTGGTQYF
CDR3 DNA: TGCAGCGTTGATAGTCGGACCGGAGGGACCCAGTACTTC

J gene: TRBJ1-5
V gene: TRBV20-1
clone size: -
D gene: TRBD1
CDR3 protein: CSARSGTGGLGNQPQHF
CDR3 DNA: TGCAGTGCTAGGTCCGGGACAGGGGGCCTCGGCAATCAGCCCCAGCATTTT

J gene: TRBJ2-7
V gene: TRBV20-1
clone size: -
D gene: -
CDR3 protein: CSARETQTYEQYF
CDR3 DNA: TGCAGTGCTAGAGAGACACAGACCTACGAGCAGTACTTC

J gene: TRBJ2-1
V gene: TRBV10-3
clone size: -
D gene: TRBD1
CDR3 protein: CAISPPGQGTDEQFF
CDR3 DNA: TGTGCCATCAGTCCTCCGGGACAGGGGACCGATGAGCAGTTCTTC

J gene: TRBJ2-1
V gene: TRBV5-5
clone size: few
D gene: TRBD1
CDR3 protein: CASSWRGQGFYEQFF
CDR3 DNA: TGTGCCAGCAGCTGGAGGGGACAGGGATTCTATGAGCAGTTCTTC

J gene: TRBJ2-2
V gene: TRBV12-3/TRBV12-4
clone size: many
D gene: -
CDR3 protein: CASCRLTNTGELFF
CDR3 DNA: TGTGCCTCATGCCGTTTGACGAACACCGGGGAGCTGTTTTTT

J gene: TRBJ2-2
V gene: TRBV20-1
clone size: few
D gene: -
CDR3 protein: CSASSENTGELFF
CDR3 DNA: TGCAGTGCTAGCTCAGAGAACACCGGGGAGCTGTTTTTT

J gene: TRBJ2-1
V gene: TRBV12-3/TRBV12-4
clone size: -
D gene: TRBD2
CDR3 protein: CASSPTGAGGPSYNEQFF
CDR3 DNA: TGTGCCAGCAGTCCAACGGGAGCGGGGGGGCCATCCTACAATGAGCAGTTCTTC

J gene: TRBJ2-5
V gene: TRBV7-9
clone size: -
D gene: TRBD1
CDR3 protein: CASSPYLGTGRMETQYF
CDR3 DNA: TGTGCCAGCAGCCCTTATCTTGGGACAGGGAGGATGGAGACCCAGTACTTC

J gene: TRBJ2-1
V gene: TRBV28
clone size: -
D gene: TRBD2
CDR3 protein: CASSFLLAGAQNNEQFF
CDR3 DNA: TGTGCCAGCAGTTTTTTGTTAGCGGGGGCCCAAAACAATGAGCAGTTCTTC

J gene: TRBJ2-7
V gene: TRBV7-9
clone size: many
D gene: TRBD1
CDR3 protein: CASSSNDRGSTYEQYF
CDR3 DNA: TGTGCCAGCAGTTCCAACGACAGGGGGAGTACCTACGAGCAGTACTTC

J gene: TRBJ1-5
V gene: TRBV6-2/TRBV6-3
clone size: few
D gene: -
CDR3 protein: CASRKSGGSNQPQHF
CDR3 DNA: TGTGCCAGCAGAAAATCCGGCGGTAGCAATCAGCCCCAGCATTTT

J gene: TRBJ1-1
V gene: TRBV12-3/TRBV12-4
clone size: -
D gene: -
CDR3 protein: CASSLVEGGTEAFF
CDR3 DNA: TGTGCCAGCAGTTTAGTTGAGGGGGGCACTGAAGCTTTCTTT

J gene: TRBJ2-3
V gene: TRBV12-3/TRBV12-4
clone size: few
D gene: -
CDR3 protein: CASHPGLDTQYF
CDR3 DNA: TGTGCCAGCCACCCAGGCCTAGATACGCAGTATTTT